This TCR beta chain was sequenced in a study of blood T cell repertoires in COVID-19. Study-level background: The study drew acute and convalescent COVID-19 samples from the United States, Italy and Spain.

Some clones are missing from TCRdb's copy, which holds only in-frame ones; the method was immunoSEQ multiplex PCR. The repertoire has about 130,000 clones, about 80% of them found once; the top ten carry under 9.5%. V lost 5 bases, J lost 4 bases, and 16 bases stayed unmatched. Germline V CDR1 and CDR2: SGHVS, FQNEAQ. The CDR3 is 20 amino acids. Sequencing was performed on PBMCs or T cells enriched from blood (not recorded which). The V call is TRBV7-8, the J call TRBJ2-2; 13 nucleotides align to TRBD2. The clonotype was recovered from a middle-aged man who had recovered from COVID-19. The CDR3 loop is CASSPDKTSGGPVFTGELFF. CDR3 DNA sequence: TGTGCCAGCAGCCCGGACAAGACTAGCGGGGGGCCTGTGTTCACCGGGGAGCTGTTTTTT.